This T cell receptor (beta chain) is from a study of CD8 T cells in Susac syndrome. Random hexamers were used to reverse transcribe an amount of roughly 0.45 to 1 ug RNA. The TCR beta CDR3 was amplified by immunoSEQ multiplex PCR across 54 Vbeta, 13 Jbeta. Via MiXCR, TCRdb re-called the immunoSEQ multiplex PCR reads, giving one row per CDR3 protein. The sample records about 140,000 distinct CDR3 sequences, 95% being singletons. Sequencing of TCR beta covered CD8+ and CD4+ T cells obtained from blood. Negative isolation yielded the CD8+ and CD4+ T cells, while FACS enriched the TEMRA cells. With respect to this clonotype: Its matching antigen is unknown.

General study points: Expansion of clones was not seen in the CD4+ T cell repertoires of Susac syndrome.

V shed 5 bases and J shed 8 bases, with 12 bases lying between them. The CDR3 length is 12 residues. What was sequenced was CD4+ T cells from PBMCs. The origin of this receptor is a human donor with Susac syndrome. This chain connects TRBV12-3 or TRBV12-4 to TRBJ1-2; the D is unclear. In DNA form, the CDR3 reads TGTGCCAGCAGTCCGGGCCTTAGGGGCTACACCTTC. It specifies CASSPGLRGYTF.